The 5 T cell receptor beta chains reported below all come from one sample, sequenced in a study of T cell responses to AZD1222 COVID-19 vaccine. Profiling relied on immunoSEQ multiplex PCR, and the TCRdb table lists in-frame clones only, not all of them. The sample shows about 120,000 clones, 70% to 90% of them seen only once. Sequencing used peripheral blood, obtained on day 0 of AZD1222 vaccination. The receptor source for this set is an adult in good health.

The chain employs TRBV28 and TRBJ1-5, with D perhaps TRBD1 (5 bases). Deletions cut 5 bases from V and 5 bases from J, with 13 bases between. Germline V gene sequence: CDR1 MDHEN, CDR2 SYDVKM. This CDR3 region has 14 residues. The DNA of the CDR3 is TGTGCCAGCAGTCCTCCAGGGAGGGATCAGCCCCAGCATTTT. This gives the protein CASSPPGRDQPQHF.

CDR3 sequence reads: CASTLSGNTIYF. As DNA, the CDR3 is TGTGCCAGTACACTTTCTGGAAACACCATATATTTT. The rearrangement uses TRBV19 and TRBJ1-3; D not certain. Germline assignment: CDR1 LNHDA and CDR2 SQIVND (reference sequence). This CDR3 is 12 amino acids long. Deletions cut 7 bases from V and 1 base from J, with 5 bases between. Full variable domain (outside the CDR3, taken from reference TRBV19 and TRBJ1-3): DGGITQSPKYLFRKEGQNVTLSCEQNLNHDAMYWYRQDPGQGLRLIYYSQIVNDFQKGDIAEGYSVSREKKESFPLTVTSAQKNPTAFYLCASTLSGNTIYFGEGSWLTVV.

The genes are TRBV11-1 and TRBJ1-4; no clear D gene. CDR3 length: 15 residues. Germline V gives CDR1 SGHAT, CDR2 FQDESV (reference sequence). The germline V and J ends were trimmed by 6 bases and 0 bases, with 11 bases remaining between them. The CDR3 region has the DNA TGTGCCAGCAGAGAGGGAGGCGCAACTAATGAAAAACTGTTTTTT. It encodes CASREGGATNEKLFF.

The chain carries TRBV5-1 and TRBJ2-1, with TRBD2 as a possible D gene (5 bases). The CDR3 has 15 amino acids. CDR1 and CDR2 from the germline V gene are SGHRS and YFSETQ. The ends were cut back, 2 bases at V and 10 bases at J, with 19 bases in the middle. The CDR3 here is CASSFGESPGAEQFF. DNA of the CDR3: TGCGCCAGCAGCTTCGGGGAATCCCCTGGTGCGGAGCAGTTCTTC.

The CDR3 is CASSSTGVSYEQYF. The CDR3 nucleotides are TGTGCCAGCAGTTCTACAGGGGTCTCCTACGAGCAGTACTTC. The chain has TRBV27 and TRBJ2-7; TRBD1 matches at 7 bases. The junction had 3 bases not matched to a gene; V was cut back by 4 bases and J by 0 bases. Germline CDR1 is MNHEY and CDR2 is SMNVEV (reference sequence). The CDR3 contains 14 residues.